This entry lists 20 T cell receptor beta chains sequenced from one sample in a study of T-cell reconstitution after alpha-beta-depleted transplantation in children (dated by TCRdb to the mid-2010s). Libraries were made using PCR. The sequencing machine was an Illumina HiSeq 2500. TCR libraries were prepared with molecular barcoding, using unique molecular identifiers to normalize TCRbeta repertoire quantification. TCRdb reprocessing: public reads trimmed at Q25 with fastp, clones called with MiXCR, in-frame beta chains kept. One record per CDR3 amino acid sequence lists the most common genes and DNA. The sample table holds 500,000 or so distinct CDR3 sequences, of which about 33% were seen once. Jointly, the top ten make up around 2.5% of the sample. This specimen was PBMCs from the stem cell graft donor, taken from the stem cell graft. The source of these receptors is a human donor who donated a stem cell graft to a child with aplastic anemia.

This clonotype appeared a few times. The CDR3: CSVNPGRKNTEAFF. CDR3 coding DNA: TGCAGCGTTAACCCGGGACGCAAGAACACTGAAGCTTTCTTT. The V call is TRBV29-1, the J call TRBJ1-1; D is perhaps TRBD1 (5 bases). Trimming left V 5 bases short and J 1 base short, with 14 bases between. The CDR3 runs 14 residues. Germline CDR1 and CDR2: SQVTM and ANQGSEA. Drawing the rest from reference TRBV29-1 and TRBJ1-1, the complete variable domain is SAVISQKPSRDICQRGTSLTIQCQVDSQVTMMFWYRQQPGQSLTLIATANQGSEATYESGFVIDKFPISRPNLTFSTLTVSNMSPEDSSIYLCSVNPGRKNTEAFFGQGTRLTVV.

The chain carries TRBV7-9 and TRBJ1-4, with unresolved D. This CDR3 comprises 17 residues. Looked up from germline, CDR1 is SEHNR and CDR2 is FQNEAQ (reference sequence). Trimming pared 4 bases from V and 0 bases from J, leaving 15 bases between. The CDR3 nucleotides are TGTGCCAGCAGCTGGGAAACTGGACGGGCAACTAATGAAAAACTGTTTTTT. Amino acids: CASSWETGRATNEKLFF.

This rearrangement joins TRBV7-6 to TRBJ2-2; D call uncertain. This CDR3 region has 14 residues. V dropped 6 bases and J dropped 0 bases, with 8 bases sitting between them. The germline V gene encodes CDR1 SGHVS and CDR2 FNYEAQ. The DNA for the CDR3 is TGTGCCAGCAGTTCTCAGACGAACACCGGGGAGCTGTTTTTT. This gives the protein CASSSQTNTGELFF. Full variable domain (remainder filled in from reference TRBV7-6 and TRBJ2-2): GAGVSQSPRYKVTKRGQDVALRCDPISGHVSLYWYRQALGQGPEFLTYFNYEAQQDKSGLPNDRFSAERPEGSISTLTIQRTEQRDSAMYRCASSSQTNTGELFFGEGSRLTVL.

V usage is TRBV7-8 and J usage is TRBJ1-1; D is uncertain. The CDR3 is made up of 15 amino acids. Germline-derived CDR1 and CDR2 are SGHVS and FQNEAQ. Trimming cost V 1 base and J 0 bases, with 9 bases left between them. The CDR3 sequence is CASSLDEYMNTEAFF. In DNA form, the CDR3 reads TGTGCCAGCAGCTTAGATGAGTACATGAACACTGAAGCTTTCTTT.

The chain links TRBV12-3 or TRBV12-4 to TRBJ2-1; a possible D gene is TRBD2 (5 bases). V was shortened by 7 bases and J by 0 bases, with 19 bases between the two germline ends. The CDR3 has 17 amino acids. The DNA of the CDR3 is TGTGCCAGCATCGGTTCTGGACGCACTAGCTCCTACAATGAGCAGTTCTTC. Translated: CASIGSGRTSSYNEQFF.

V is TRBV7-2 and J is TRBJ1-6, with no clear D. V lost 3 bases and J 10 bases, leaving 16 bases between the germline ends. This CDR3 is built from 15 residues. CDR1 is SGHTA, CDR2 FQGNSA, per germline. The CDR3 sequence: CASSFGGQGRSPLHF. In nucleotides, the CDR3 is TGTGCCAGCAGCTTCGGCGGTCAAGGACGGTCACCCCTCCACTTT.

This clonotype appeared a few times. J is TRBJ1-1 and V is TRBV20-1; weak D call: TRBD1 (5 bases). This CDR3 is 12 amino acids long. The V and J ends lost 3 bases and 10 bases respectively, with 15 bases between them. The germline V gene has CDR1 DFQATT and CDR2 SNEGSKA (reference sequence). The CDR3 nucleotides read TGCAGTGCTAGTTCCGGGGATAGGGGAGCTTTCTTT. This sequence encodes CSASSGDRGAFF.

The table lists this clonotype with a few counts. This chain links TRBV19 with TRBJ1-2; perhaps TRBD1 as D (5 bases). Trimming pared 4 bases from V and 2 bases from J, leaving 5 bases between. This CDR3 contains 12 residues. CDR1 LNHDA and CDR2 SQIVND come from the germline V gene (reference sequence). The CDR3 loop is CASSRQNYGYTF. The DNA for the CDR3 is TGTGCCAGTAGTAGACAGAACTATGGCTACACCTTC.

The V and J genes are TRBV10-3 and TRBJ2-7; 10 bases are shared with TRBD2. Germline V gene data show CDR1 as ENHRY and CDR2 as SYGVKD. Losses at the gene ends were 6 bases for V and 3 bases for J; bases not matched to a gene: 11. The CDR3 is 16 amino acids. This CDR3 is CAISGIGTSDRYEQYV. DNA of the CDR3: TGTGCCATCAGCGGGATCGGGACTAGCGATCGCTACGAGCAGTACGTC.

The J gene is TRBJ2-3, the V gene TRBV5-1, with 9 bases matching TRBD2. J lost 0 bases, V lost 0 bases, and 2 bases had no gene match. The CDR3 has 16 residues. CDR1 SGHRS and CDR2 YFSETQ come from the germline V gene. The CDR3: CASSLDAGGSTDTQYF. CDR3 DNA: TGCGCCAGCAGCTTGGACGCGGGAGGGAGCACAGATACGCAGTATTTT.

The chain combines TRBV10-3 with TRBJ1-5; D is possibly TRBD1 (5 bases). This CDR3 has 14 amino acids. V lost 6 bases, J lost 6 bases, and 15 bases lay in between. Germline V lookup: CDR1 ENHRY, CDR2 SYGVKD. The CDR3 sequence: CAIRGERVGQPQHF. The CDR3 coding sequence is TGTGCCATCAGAGGGGAGAGGGTGGGTCAGCCCCAGCATTTT.

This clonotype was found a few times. CDR3 in DNA: TGTGCCAGCAGCCCTTACCCACAGGGATCGAACACCGGGGAGCTGTTTTTT. It codes for CASSPYPQGSNTGELFF. The genes are TRBV6-1 and TRBJ2-2; TRBD1 might be the D (6 bases). This CDR3 has 17 residues. V was cut by 6 bases and J by 0 bases, with 17 bases left in between. Germline V gene data show CDR1 as MNHNS and CDR2 as SASEGT.

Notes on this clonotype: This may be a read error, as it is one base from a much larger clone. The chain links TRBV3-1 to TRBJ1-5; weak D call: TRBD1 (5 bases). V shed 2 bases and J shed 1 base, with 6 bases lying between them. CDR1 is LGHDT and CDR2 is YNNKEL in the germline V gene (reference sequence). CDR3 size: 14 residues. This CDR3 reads CASSQRDSNQPQHF. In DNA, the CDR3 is TGTGCCAGCAGCCAAAGGGACAGCAATCAGCCCCAGCATTTT.

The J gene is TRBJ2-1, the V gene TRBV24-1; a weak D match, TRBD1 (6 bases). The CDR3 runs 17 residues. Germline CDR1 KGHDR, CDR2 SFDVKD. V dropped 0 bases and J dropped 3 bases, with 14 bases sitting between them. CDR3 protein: CATSDLPGETLYNEQFF. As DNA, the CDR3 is TGTGCCACCAGTGATTTGCCAGGGGAAACTCTCTACAATGAGCAGTTCTTC.

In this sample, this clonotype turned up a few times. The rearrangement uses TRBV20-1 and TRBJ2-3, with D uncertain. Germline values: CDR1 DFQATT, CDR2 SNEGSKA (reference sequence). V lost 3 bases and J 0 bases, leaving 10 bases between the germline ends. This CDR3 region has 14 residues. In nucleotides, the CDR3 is TGCAGTGCTAGGAAAGGCCCTAGCACAGATACGCAGTATTTT. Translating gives CSARKGPSTDTQYF.

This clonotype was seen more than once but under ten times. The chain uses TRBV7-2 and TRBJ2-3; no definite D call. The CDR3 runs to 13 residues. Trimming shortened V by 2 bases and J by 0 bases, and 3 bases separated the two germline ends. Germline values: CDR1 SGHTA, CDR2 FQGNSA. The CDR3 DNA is TGTGCCAGCAGCTTAATTAGCACAGATACGCAGTATTTT. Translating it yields CASSLISTDTQYF.

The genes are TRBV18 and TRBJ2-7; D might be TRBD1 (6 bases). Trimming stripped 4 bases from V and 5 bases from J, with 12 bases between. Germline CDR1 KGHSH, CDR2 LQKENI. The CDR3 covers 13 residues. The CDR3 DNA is TGTGCCAGCTCACAACAGGGTTACGACGAGCAGTACGTC. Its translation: CASSQQGYDEQYV.

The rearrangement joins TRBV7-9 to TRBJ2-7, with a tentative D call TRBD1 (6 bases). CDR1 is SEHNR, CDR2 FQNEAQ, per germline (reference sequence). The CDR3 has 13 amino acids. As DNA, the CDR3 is TGTGCCATCAGCCCAAAGGGGGAATACGAGCAGTACGTC. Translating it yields CAISPKGEYEQYV.

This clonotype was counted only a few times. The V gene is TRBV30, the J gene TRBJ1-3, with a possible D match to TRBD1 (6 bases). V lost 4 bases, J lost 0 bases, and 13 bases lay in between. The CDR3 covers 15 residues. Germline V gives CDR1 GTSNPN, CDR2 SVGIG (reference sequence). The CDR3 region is CAWNAGANSGNTIYF. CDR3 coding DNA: TGTGCCTGGAACGCGGGGGCGAACTCTGGAAACACCATATATTTT.

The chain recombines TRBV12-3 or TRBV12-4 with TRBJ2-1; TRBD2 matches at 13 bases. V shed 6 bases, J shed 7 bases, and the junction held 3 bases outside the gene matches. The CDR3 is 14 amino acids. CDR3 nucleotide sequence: TGTGCCAGCAGCGGGACTAGCGGGGTTAATGAGCAGTTCTTC. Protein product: CASSGTSGVNEQFF.